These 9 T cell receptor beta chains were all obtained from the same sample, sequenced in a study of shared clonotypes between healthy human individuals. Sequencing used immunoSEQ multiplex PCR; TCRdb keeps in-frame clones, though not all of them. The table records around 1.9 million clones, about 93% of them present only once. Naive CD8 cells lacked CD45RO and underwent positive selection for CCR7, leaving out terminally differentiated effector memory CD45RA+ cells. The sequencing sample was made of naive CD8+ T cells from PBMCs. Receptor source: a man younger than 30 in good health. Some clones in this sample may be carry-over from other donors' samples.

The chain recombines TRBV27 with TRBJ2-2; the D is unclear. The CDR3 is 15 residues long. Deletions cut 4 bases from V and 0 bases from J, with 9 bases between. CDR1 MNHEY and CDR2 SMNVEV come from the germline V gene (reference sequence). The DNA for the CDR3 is TGTGCCAGCAGTTCCAATATCGCGAACACCGGGGAGCTGTTTTTT. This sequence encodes CASSSNIANTGELFF.

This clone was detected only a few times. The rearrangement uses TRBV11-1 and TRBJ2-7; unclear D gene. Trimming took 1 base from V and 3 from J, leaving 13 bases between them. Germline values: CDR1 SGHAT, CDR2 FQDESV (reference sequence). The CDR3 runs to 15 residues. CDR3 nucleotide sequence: TGTGCCAGCAGCTTAGGGTGGGTTCCTGACTACGAGCAGTACTTC. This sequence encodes CASSLGWVPDYEQYF.

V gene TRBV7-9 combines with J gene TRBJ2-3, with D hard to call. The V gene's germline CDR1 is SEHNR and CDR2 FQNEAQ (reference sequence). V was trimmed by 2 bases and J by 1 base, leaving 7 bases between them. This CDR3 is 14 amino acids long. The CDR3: CASSLRERTDTQYF. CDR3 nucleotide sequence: TGTGCCAGCAGCTTAAGGGAACGCACAGATACGCAGTATTTT.

The CDR3 region is CASSMIGSDYEQYF. CDR3 nucleotides: TGTGCCAGTAGTATGATTGGTTCAGACTACGAGCAGTACTTC. The chain combines TRBV19 with TRBJ2-7, with D unresolved. V lost 3 bases and J lost 3, with 12 bases in between. CDR3 size: 14 residues. Germline lookup yields CDR1 LNHDA and CDR2 SQIVND (reference sequence).

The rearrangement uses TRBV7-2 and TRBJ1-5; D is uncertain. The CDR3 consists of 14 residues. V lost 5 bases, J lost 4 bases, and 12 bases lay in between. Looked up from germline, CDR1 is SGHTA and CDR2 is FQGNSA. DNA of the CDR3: TGTGCCAGCAGCCCCATAACGGGTAATCAGCCCCAGCATTTT. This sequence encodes CASSPITGNQPQHF.

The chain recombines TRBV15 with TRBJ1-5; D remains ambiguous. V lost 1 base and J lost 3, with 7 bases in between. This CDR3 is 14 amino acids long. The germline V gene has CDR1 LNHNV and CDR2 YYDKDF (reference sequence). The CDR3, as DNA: TGTGCCACCAGCAGAGCGGACCTCAATCAGCCCCAGCATTTT. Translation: CATSRADLNQPQHF.

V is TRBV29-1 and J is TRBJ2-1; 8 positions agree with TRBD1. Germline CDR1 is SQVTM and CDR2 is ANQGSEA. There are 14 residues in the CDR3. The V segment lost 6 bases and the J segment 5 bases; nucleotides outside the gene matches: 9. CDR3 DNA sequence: TGCAGCGTGCGGGACAGGCCAGTTGACAATGAGCAGTTCTTC. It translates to CSVRDRPVDNEQFF.

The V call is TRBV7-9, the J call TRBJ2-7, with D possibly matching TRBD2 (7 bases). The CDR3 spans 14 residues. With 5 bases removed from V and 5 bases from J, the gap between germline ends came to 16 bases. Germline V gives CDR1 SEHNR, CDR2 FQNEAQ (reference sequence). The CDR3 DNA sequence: TGTGCCAGCAGCCAAAGGGGGGGTTTCGACGAGCAGTACTTC. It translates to CASSQRGGFDEQYF.

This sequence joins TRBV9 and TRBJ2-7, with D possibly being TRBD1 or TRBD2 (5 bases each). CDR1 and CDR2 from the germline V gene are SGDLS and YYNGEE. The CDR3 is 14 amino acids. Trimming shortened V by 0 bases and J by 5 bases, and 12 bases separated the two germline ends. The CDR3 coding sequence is TGTGCCAGCAGCGTAGCGGGACGACAACACGAGCAGTACTTC. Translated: CASSVAGRQHEQYF.